These 18 T cell receptor beta chains came from one sample sequenced in a study of T cell responses to AZD1222 COVID-19 vaccine. The protocol was immunoSEQ multiplex PCR, while the TCRdb copy is restricted to in-frame clones and leaves out a portion. The table includes tens of thousands of clones, approximately 83% detected once. The source was peripheral blood, collected on day 0 of AZD1222 vaccination. The receptors here all came from an adult in good health.

The chain recombines TRBV2 with TRBJ2-5, with TRBD2 identical over 12 bases. The CDR3 loop spans 23 amino acids. CDR1 is SNHLY and CDR2 is FYNNEI in the germline V gene. The J segment lost 0 bases and the V segment lost 0 bases, leaving 20 bases of the junction unmatched. The CDR3: CASSEARGQTPTSGGSYQETQYF. CDR3 sequence (DNA): TGTGCCAGCAGTGAAGCACGTGGTCAAACCCCGACTAGCGGGGGATCGTACCAAGAGACCCAGTACTTC. Complete variable domain (other parts from reference TRBV2 and TRBJ2-5): EPEVTQTPSHQVTQMGQEVILRCVPISNHLYFYWYRQILGQKVEFLVSFYNNEISEKSEIFDDQFSVERPDGSNFTLKIRSTKLEDSAMYFCASSEARGQTPTSGGSYQETQYFGPGTRLLVL.

The V call is TRBV5-3, the J call TRBJ2-1; 7 nucleotides match TRBD1. TRBV5-3 is treated as an ORF (open reading frame) with a function not yet certain. V lost 0 bases and J lost 2; bases outside the gene matches: 5. The CDR3 contains 16 residues. The CDR3 DNA is TGTGCCAGAAGCTTGGTCCGGGACAGAACCTACAATGAGCAGTTCTTC. Its translation is CARSLVRDRTYNEQFF.

This clone was seen a few times. The chain joins TRBV12-3 or TRBV12-4 to TRBJ2-7, with D uncertain. This CDR3 has 11 residues. Deletions cut 5 bases from V and 9 bases from J, with 11 bases between. CDR3 sequence reads: CASSVYERQYF. CDR3 bases: TGTGCCAGCAGTGTCTACGAGCGGCAGTACTTC.

The rearrangement uses TRBV28 and TRBJ1-1, with D perhaps matching TRBD1 (6 bases). The CDR3 length is 14 residues. V lost 6 bases and J 5 bases, leaving 16 bases between the germline ends. Per germline, CDR1 MDHEN and CDR2 SYDVKM. For the CDR3, the DNA is TGTGCCAGCAGACCCGGAAGGGGGACAACTGAAGCTTTCTTT. This gives the protein CASRPGRGTTEAFF.

The sample holds one count of this clone. The genes are TRBV7-8 and TRBJ1-2, with TRBD1 identical over 7 bases. The germline gives CDR1 SGHVS, CDR2 FQNEAQ. This CDR3 contains 16 residues. V lost 0 bases, J lost 10 bases, and 14 bases stayed unmatched. The CDR3 sequence: CASSLAGLGDRRPYTF. The DNA for the CDR3 is TGTGCCAGCAGCTTAGCGGGTCTGGGGGACAGACGACCCTACACCTTC.

This clone occurred once. The rearrangement joins TRBV21-1 to TRBJ1-5. TRBV21-1 is a known pseudogene. The CDR3 runs to 14 residues. The CDR3 sequence: CASSNSAAFQPQHF. DNA of the CDR3: TGTGCCAGCAGCAATTCGGCAGCGTTTCAGCCCCAGCATTTT.

The V and J genes are TRBV1 and TRBJ2-2. TRBV1 is tagged as a pseudogene. This CDR3 has 13 residues. In nucleotides, the CDR3 is TGCACCAGCAGCCCTGGATGCACCGGGGAGCTGTTTTTT. Translation gives CTSSPGCTGELFF.

The chain employs TRBV3-1 (or the pseudogene TRBV3-2) and TRBJ1-2; weak D call: TRBD1 (6 bases). The CDR3 has 15 amino acids. Germline loops: CDR1 LGHDT, CDR2 YNNKEL (reference sequence). Trimming stripped 0 bases from V and 4 bases from J, with 12 bases between. The CDR3 DNA sequence: TGTGCCAGCAGCCAAGATACGAGCAGGGGCTATGGCTACACCTTC. Translating gives CASSQDTSRGYGYTF.

The chain has TRBV4-1 and TRBJ2-1, with 8 positions matching TRBD1. This CDR3 spans 16 amino acids. Per germline, CDR1 MGHRA and CDR2 YSYEKL. V lost 5 bases, J lost 4 bases, and 10 bases stayed unmatched. In DNA form, the CDR3 reads TGCGCCAGCAGCTTAACAGGGGGTGGGGGTTACAATGAGCAGTTCTTC. It translates to CASSLTGGGGYNEQFF.

V is TRBV9 and J is TRBJ1-2; 7 bases match TRBD1. V lost 3 bases, J lost 4 bases, and 6 bases stayed unmatched. The CDR3 has 14 amino acids. CDR1 and CDR2 from the germline V gene are SGDLS and YYNGEE. CDR3 sequence reads: CASSGRDSPYGYTF. For the CDR3, the DNA is TGTGCCAGCAGCGGACGGGACAGCCCCTATGGCTACACCTTC.

J is TRBJ2-7 and V is TRBV2; the D gene is possibly TRBD1 (5 bases). The V end lost 3 bases, the J end lost 0 bases, and 12 bases lay between the germline ends. Germline CDR1 is SNHLY and CDR2 is FYNNEI. The CDR3 is made up of 15 amino acids. The CDR3: CASSDLWGNSYEQYF. CDR3 DNA: TGTGCCAGCAGTGATTTATGGGGCAACTCCTACGAGCAGTACTTC.

Turning to this clone: This sample includes further DNA sequences coding for the same CDR3. CDR3 DNA sequence: TGTGCCAGTAGTATCTCCGGGGATGCCTACGAGCAGTACTTC. Translated, it gives CASSISGDAYEQYF. The chain couples TRBV19 to TRBJ2-7; TRBD2 is a possible D gene (5 bases). The CDR3 runs 14 residues. Trimming left V 3 bases short and J 2 bases short, with 11 bases between. Germline values: CDR1 LNHDA, CDR2 SQIVND (reference sequence).

This clone was observed once. This CDR3 reads CASSLRQVNTEAFF. In DNA form, the CDR3 reads TGCGCCAGCAGCTTGAGGCAGGTGAACACTGAAGCTTTCTTT. V gene TRBV5-1 combines with J gene TRBJ1-1; D ambiguous. The CDR3 has 14 amino acids. Trimming stripped 1 base from V and 0 bases from J, with 7 bases between. Germline V gene data show CDR1 as SGHRS and CDR2 as YFSETQ.

The chain recombines TRBV2 with TRBJ2-3; D unclear. Germline lookup yields CDR1 SNHLY and CDR2 FYNNEI. The CDR3 spans 14 residues. Trimming took 6 bases from V and 0 from J, leaving 10 bases between them. The CDR3 protein is CASSNRLSTDTQYF. The CDR3 nucleotides are TGTGCCAGCAGCAACCGACTGAGCACAGATACGCAGTATTTT.

The V call is TRBV28, the J call TRBJ2-1, with TRBD1 matching 7 bases. Germline lookup yields CDR1 MDHEN and CDR2 SYDVKM. This CDR3 spans 15 amino acids. Trimming at V came to 7 bases and at J to 4 bases, leaving 10 bases not matched to a gene. The CDR3, as DNA: TGTGCCAGCACCGAGACAGGGTCTTATTACAATGAGCAGTTCTTC. Translated, it gives CASTETGSYYNEQFF.

The V and J genes are TRBV7-2 and TRBJ2-1; D perhaps matches TRBD2 (5 bases). Germline CDR1 is SGHTA and CDR2 is FQGNSA. The CDR3 sequence is 15 residues long. The V gene lost 7 bases and the J gene lost 3 bases, with 16 bases spanning the gap. As DNA, the CDR3 is TGTGCCAGCAATAGAGCGGCGGTGGGCTACAATGAGCAGTTCTTC. Protein product: CASNRAAVGYNEQFF.

This clone occurred a few times. The chain joins TRBV3-1 (or the pseudogene TRBV3-2) to TRBJ2-7, with D maybe TRBD1 (6 bases). Trimming left V 2 bases short and J 2 bases short, with 10 bases between. The CDR3 sequence is 14 residues long. Germline CDR1 and CDR2: LGHDT and YNNKEL (reference sequence). The CDR3 bases are TGTGCCAGCAGCCAAACGTGGGACACCTACGAGCAGTACTTC. It specifies CASSQTWDTYEQYF.

This chain uses TRBV19 with TRBJ1-1; no reliable D call. The CDR3 extends over 15 amino acids. Trimming took 1 base from V and 0 from J, leaving 9 bases between them. Germline assignment: CDR1 LNHDA and CDR2 SQIVND (reference sequence). The CDR3 here is CASSIAPGLNTEAFF. In DNA form, the CDR3 reads TGTGCCAGTAGTATAGCCCCGGGCTTGAACACTGAAGCTTTCTTT.